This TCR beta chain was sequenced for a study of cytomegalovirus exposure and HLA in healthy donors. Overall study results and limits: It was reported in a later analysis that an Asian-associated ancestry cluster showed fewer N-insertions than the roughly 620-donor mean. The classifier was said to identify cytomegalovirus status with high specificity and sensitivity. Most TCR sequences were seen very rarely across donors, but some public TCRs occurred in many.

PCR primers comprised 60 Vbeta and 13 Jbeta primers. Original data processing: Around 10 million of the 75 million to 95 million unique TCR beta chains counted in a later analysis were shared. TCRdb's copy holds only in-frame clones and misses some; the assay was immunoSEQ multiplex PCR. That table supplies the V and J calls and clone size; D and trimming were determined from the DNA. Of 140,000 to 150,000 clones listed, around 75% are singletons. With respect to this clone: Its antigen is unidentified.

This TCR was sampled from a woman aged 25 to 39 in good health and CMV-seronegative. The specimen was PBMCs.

The CDR3 DNA reads TGTGCCAGCAGTTACCCGGACAGATATAGCAATCAGCCCCAGCATTTT. This sequence encodes CASSYPDRYSNQPQHF. The chain combines TRBV6-6 with TRBJ1-5; weak D call: TRBD1 (6 bases). The CDR3 length is 16 residues. V dropped 2 bases and J dropped 0 bases, with 11 bases sitting between them. CDR1 is MNHNY and CDR2 is SVGAGI in the germline V gene (reference sequence).